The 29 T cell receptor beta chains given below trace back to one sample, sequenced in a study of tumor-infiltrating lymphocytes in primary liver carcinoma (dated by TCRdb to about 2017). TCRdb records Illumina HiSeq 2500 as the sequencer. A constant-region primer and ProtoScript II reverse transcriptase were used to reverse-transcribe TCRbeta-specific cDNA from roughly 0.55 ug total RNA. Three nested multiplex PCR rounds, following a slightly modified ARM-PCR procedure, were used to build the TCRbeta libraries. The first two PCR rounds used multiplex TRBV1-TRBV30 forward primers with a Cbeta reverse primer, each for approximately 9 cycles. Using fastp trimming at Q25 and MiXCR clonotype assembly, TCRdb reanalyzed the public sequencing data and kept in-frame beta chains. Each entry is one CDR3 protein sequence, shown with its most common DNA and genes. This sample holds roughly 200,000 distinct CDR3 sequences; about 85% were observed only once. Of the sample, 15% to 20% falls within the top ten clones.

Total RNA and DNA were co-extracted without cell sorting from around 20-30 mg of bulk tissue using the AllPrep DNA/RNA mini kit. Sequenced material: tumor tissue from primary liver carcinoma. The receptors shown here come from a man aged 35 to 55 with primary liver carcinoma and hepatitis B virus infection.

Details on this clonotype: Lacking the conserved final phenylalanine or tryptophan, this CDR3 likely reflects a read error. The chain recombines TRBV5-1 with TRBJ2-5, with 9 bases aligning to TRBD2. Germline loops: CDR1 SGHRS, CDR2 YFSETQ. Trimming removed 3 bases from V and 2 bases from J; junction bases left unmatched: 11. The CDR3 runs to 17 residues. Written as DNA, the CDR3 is TGCGCCAGCAGCTCCTACGGAGTAGCGGGAGAGCAAGAGACCCAGTACTCC. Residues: CASSSYGVAGEQETQYS.

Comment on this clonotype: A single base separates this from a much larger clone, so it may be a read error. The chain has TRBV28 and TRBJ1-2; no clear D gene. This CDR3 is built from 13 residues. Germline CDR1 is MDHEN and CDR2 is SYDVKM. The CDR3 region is CASPWKAEYDYTF. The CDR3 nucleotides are TGTGCCAGCCCGTGGAAGGCGGAATATGACTACACCTTC.

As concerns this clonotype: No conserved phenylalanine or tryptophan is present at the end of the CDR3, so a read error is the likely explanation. The CDR3 protein is CASSFPGELFS. The CDR3 DNA sequence: TGTGCCAGCAGTTTTCCCGGGGAGCTGTTTTCT. This chain connects TRBV2 to TRBJ2-2; D gene unclear. Trimming left V 5 bases short and J 6 bases short, with 4 bases between. This CDR3 is 11 amino acids long. Germline V CDR1 and CDR2: SNHLY, FYNNEI.

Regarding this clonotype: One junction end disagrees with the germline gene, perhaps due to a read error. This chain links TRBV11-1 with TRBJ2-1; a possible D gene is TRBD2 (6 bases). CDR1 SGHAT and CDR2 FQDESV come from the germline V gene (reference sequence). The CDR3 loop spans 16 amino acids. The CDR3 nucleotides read TGTGCCAGCAGCATCGGGGGTCTCCGATGCTACAATGAGCAATTCTTC. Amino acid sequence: CASSIGGLRCYNEQFF.

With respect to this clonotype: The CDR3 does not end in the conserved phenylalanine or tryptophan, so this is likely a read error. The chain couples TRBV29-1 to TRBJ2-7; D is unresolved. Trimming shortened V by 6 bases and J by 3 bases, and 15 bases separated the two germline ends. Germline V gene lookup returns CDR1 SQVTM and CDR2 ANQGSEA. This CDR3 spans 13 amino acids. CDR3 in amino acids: CSVLGITFYEQYL. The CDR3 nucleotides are TGCAGCGTGTTGGGGATTACTTTCTACGAGCAGTACTTA.

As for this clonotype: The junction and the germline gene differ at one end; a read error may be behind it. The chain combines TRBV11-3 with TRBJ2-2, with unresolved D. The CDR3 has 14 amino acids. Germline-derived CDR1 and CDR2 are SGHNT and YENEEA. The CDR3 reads CVSSLYTNTGELFF. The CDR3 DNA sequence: TGTGTCAGCAGCTTATACACGAACACAGGGGAGCTGTTTTTT.

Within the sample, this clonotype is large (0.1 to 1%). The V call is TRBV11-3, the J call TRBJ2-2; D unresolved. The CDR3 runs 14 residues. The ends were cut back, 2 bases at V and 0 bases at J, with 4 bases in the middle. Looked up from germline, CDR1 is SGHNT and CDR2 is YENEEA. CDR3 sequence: CASSLNANTGELFF. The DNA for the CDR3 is TGTGCCAGCAGCTTAAACGCGAACACCGGGGAGCTGTTTTTT.

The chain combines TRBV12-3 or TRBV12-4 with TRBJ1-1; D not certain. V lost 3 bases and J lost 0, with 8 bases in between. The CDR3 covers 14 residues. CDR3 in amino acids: CASSFELMNTEAFF. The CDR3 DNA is TGTGCCAGCAGTTTTGAGCTGATGAACACTGAAGCTTTCTTT.

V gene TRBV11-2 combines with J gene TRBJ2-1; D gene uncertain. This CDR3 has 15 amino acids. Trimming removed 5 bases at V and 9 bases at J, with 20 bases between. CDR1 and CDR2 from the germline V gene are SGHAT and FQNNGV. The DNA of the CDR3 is TGTGCCAGCAGCGGCAATAGTTGGAGCTATTCTGAGCAGTTCTTC. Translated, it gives CASSGNSWSYSEQFF. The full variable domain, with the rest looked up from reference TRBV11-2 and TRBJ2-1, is EAGVAQSPRYKIIEKRQSVAFWCNPISGHATLYWYQQILGQGPKLLIQFQNNGVVDDSQLPKDRFSAERLKGVDSTLKIQPAKLEDSAVYLCASSGNSWSYSEQFFGPGTRLTVL.

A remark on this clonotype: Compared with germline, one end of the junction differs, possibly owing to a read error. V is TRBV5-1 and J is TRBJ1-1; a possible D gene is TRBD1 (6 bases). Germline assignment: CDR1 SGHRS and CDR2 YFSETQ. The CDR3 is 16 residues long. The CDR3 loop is CASSLVLQGGNAEAFF. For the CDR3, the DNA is TGCGCCAGCAGCTTGGTCCTACAGGGTGGGAACGCTGAAGCTTTCTTT.

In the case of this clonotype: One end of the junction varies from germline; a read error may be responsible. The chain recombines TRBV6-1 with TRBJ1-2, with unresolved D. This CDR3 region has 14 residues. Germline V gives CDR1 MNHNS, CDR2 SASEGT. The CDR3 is CTSSEIRDNYDYTF. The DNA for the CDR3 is TGTACCAGCAGTGAAATTCGGGATAACTATGACTACACCTTC.

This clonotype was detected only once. This CDR3 reads CASRNKGGPIRGVQFF. The CDR3, as DNA: TGTGCCAGTAGGAATAAAGGGGGCCCGATTCGCGGTGTGCAGTTCTTC. The rearrangement uses TRBV6-5 and TRBJ2-1; 7 nucleotides agree with TRBD1. CDR1 and CDR2 (germline): MNHEY, SVGAGI. The CDR3 spans 16 residues. The J segment lost 12 bases and the V segment lost 9 bases, leaving 23 bases of the junction unmatched.

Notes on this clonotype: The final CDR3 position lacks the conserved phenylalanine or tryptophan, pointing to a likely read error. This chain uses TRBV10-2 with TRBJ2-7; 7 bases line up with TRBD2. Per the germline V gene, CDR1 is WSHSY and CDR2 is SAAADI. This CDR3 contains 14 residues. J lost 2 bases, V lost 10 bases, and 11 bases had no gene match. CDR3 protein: CATYMTGGTYEQYL. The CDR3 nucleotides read TGCGCCACATACATGACGGGGGGTACCTACGAGCAGTACCTC.

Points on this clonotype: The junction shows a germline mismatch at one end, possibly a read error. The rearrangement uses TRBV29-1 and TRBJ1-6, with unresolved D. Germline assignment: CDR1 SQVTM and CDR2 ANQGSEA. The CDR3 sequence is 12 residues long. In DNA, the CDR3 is TGCAGCCTTGCTCATTATAGTTCACCCCTCCACTTT. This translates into CSLAHYSSPLHF.

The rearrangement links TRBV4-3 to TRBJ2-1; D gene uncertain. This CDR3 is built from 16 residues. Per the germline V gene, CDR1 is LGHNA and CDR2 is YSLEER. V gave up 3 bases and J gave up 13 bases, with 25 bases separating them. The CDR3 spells CASSHDPYSEYNKQFF. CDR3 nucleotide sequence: TGCGCCAGCAGCCACGATCCCTACTCAGAATACAATAAACAGTTCTTC.

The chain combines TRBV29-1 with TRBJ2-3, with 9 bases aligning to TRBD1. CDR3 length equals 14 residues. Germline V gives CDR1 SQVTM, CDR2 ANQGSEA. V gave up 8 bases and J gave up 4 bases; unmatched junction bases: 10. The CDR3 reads CSIPRTGASDTQYF. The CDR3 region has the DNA TGCAGCATTCCCAGGACAGGGGCGTCAGATACGCAGTATTTT.

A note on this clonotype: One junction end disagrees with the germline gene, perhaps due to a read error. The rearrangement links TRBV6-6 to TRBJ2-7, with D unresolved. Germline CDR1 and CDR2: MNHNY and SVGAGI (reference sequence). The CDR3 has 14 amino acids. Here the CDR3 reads CANSLDFDYYEQYF. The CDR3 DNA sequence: TGTGCCAACAGTTTAGACTTTGATTACTACGAGCAGTACTTC.

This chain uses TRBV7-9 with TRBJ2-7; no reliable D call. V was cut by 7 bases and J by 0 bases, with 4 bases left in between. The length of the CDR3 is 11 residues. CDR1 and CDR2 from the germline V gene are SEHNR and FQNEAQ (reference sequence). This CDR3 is CASNSSYEQYF. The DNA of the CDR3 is TGTGCCAGCAACTCCTCCTACGAGCAGTACTTC.

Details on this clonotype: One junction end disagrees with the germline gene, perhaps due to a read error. The CDR3 sequence: CANSPTAYDYTF. The CDR3 DNA is TGTGCCAACAGCCCAACAGCCTATGACTACACCTTC. This chain uses TRBV6-2 or TRBV6-3 with TRBJ1-2; no firm D call. Germline loops: CDR1 MNHEY, CDR2 SVGEGT. The CDR3 covers 12 residues.

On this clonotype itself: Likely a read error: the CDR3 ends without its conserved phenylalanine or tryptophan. CDR3 nucleotide sequence: TGTGCCACCAGTTCCAATACAGGCAATCAGCCCCAGCATTAT. Translating gives CATSSNTGNQPQHY. V and J are TRBV6-6 and TRBJ1-5, with unresolved D. CDR1 is MNHNY, CDR2 SVGAGI, per germline (reference sequence). The CDR3 has 14 amino acids.

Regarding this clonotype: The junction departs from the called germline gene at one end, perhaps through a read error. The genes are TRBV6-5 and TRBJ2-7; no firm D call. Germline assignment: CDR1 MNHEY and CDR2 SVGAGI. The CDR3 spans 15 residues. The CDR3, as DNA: TGTGCCAGCATTTACTCGCCCCACGGTGGCTACGAGCAGTACTTC. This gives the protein CASIYSPHGGYEQYF.

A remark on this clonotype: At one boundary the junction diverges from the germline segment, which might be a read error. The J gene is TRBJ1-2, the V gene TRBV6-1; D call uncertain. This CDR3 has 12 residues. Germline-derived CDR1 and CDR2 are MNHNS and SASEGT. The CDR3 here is CASSGSNYGYTF. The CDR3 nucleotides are TGTGCCAGCAGCGGCAGCAATTATGGCTACACGTTC.

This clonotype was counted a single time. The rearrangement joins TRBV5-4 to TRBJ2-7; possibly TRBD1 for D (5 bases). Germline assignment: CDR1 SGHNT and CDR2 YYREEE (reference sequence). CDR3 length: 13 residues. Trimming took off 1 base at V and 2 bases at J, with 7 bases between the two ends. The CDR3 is CASSLRGPYEQYF. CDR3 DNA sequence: TGTGCCAGCAGCTTGAGGGGTCCCTACGAGCAGTACTTC.

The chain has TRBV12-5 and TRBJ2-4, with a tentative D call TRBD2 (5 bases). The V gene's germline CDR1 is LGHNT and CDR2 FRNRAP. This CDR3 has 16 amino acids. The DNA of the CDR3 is TGTGCCAGCAGTTTCACTGTGGGAGTGGCCAAAAACATTCAGTACTTC. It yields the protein CASSFTVGVAKNIQYF. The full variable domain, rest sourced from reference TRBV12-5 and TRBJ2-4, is DARVTQTPRHKVTEMGQEVTMRCQPILGHNTVFWYRQTMMQGLELLAYFRNRAPLDDSGMPKDRFSAEMPDATLATLKIQPSEPRDSAVYFCASSFTVGVAKNIQYFGAGTRLSVL.

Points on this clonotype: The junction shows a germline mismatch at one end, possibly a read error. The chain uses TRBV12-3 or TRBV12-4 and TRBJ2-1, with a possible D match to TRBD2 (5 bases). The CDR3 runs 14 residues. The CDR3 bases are TGTGCCAGCAGTTCTGCGGGTGGCTTCAATGAACAGTTCTTC. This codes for CASSSAGGFNEQFF.

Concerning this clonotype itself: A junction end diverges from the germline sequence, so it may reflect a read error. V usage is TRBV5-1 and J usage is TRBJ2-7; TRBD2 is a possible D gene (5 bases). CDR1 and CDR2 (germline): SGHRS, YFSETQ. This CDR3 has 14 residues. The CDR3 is CTSSSRAWFDEQYF. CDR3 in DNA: TGCACCAGCAGCTCGCGGGCATGGTTCGACGAGCAGTACTTC.

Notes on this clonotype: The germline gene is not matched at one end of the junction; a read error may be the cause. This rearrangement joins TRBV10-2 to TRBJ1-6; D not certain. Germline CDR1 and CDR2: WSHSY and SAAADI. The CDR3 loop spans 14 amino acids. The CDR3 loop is CANSESMVNSPLHF. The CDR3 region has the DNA TGCGCCAACAGTGAGTCCATGGTTAATTCACCCCTCCACTTT.

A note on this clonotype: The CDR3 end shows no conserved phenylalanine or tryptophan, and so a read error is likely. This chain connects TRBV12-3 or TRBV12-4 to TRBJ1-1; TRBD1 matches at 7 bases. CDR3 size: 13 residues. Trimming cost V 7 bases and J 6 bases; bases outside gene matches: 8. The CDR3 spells CASTFTGAAEAFY. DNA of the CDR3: TGTGCCAGCACTTTTACAGGGGCCGCTGAAGCTTTCTAT.

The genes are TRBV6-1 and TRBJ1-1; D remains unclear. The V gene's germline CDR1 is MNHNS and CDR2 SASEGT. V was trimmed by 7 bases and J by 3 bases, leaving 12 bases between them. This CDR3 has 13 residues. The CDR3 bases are TGTGCCAGCACCTTCAAGGAATACACTGAAGCTTTCTTT. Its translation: CASTFKEYTEAFF.